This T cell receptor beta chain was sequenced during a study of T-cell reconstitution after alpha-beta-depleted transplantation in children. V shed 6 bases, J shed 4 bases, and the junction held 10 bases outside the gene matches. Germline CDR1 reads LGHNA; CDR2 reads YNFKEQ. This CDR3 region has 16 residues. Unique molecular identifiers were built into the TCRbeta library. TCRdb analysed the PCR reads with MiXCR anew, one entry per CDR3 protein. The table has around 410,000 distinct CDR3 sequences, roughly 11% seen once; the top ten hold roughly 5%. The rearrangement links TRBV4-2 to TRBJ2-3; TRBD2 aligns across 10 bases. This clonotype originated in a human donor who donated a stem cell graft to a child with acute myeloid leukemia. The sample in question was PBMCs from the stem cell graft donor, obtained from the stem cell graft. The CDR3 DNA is TGTGCCAGCAGTCCTAGCGGGAGTGAGGGGGCAGATACGCAGTATTTT. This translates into CASSPSGSEGADTQYF.